Described below is a single TCR beta chain sequence and its context. This clonotype was seen only a few times. Which antigen it targets is not known. The record has no base qualities; no much larger clone is one base away. A case-control design nested within a healthcare worker cohort in London, UK, was used, with weekly nasopharyngeal swab PCR tests and blood sampling performed. Between 23 and 31 March 2020, the week of the UK lockdown, healthcare workers were enrolled and then followed up weekly for as long as 16 weeks. Cut back by 4 bases and 3 bases, the V and J ends lie 11 bases apart. According to the germline V gene, CDR1 reads SGHDT and CDR2 reads YYEEEE. The CDR3, from cysteine to phenylalanine, totals 13 residues. This entry keeps only the CDR3 DNA: 39 bases, framed from base 1. The data originate from a study of early T cells in non-severe SARS-CoV-2 infection (dated by TCRdb to the early 2020s). Describing the broader study: Because TCR sequencing relied on bulk RNA taken from unsorted whole blood, pairing of alpha and beta chains was not possible. Overall study outcomes, separate from this receptor: VDJdb matching was skewed toward anti-spike CD8 responses and likely underestimated virus-specific expansions, missing private and CD4 specificities.

Libraries were constructed by 5' RACE. Sequenced using a NextSeq 500. In the TCR library protocol, unique molecular identifiers were attached to individual cDNA molecules to correct for PCR bias and sequencing error. Both TCR alpha and beta chains were sequenced, and tight co-correlation was observed between alpha and beta sequence abundances in each sample. In the authors' own workflow: Decombinator V4 was used to perform V gene, J gene and CDR3 annotation of TCR sequences. TCRs were defined as expanded if a significant change between any two time points was detected under a Poisson model with p below 0.0001. TCR abundances were normalised to the total number of TCRs sequenced per sample and were expressed as counts per million. MAIT TCRs were defined by TRAV1-2 paired with TRAJ12, TRAJ20 or TRAJ33, and iNKT TCRs by TRAV10 paired with TRAJ18. VDJdb, accessed 1 November 2021, was searched for CMV, EBV and SARS-CoV-2 annotated TCRs, with TCRs annotated for multiple antigens excluded. TCRdb reprocessed the public reads (quality trimming at Q25 with fastp, clone calling with MiXCR) and kept in-frame beta chains. Each CDR3 protein appears once, grouped with its most common genes and DNA. The V and J calls here are based on TCRdb, not the publication. In this sample the table shows about 35,000 distinct CDR3 sequences, 5.5% to 7% of which occur a single time. Together, the top ten hold 4% to 4.5% of the sample.

Sequenced material: whole blood, taken at baseline. This TCR came from an adult who was a healthcare worker with PCR-confirmed SARS-CoV-2 infection or an uninfected control (not recorded which). The receptor chain draws on TRBV5-6 and TRBJ2-7, with no D gene named confidently. The sequenced DNA: TGTGCCAGCAGCAATCTCGTACTCTACGAGCAGTACTTC. Its coded protein is CASSNLVLYEQYF.